This T cell receptor beta chain was found in a study of early T cells in non-severe SARS-CoV-2 infection. Study as a whole: Chains were unpaired, as sequencing was done on bulk RNA from unsorted whole blood.

TCRdb independently ran MiXCR on the 5' RACE reads; one entry per CDR3 protein. The data show about 83,000 distinct CDR3 sequences, around 13% seen once. With 0 bases clipped from V and 5 bases from J, the junction kept 13 bases outside the gene matches. CDR3 size: 17 residues. Germline V gene lookup returns CDR1 MGHRA and CDR2 YSYEKL. The clonotype originates from an adult who was a healthcare worker with PCR-confirmed SARS-CoV-2 infection or an uninfected control (not recorded which). Sequencing input: whole blood. V and J are TRBV4-1 and TRBJ2-7; TRBD1 aligns across 7 bases. CDR3 coding DNA: TGCGCCAGCAGCCAAGATTCCGGACAGGCGATACCTCACGAGCAGTACTTC. Residues: CASSQDSGQAIPHEQYF.